The rows below give T cell receptor beta chains drawn from one sample of a study of CD8 T cells in Susac syndrome. From the immunoSEQ multiplex PCR reads, TCRdb called clonotypes with MiXCR, one entry per CDR3 protein. The sample includes 150,000 to 200,000 distinct CDR3 sequences, about 96% seen only once; the top ten take about 0.12%. The sample taken for sequencing was CD4+ T cells from PBMCs. The receptors were sampled from a human donor with Susac syndrome. CDR3s include the opening cysteine and the closing phenylalanine or tryptophan. D genes are given only for firm matches. Expanded clones get a size class; other rows say once, few or many, or leave the size out.

D,J,V,size,CDR3,DNA
TRBD1,TRBJ1-2,TRBV19,NA,CATLDRVAYGYTF,TGTGCCACTCTGGACAGGGTGGCCTATGGCTACACCTTC
NA,TRBJ2-2,TRBV28,NA,CASSIGQNTGELFF,TGTGCCAGCAGTATTGGACAGAACACCGGGGAGCTGTTTTTT
NA,TRBJ1-4,TRBV18,NA,CASSPAGGKLFF,TGTGCCAGCTCACCGGCGGGCGGTAAACTGTTTTTT
NA,TRBJ2-3,TRBV7-2,once,CASRESGDTQYF,TGTGCCAGCAGGGAATCAGGGGATACGCAGTATTTT
NA,TRBJ2-2,TRBV12-3/TRBV12-4,NA,CASRIKNTGELFF,TGTGCCAGCAGGATAAAGAACACCGGGGAGCTGTTTTTT
NA,TRBJ2-1,TRBV12-3/TRBV12-4,NA,CASSPSANEQFF,TGTGCCAGCAGTCCTAGCGCGAATGAGCAGTTCTTC
TRBD1,TRBJ1-5,TRBV4-3,NA,CASSQETGERPQGNQPQHF,TGCGCCAGCAGCCAAGAGACAGGGGAGAGGCCTCAGGGCAATCAGCCCCAGCATTTT
TRBD1,TRBJ1-1,TRBV28,NA,CASSLGSRGAFF,TGTGCCAGCAGTTTGGGGAGCAGGGGGGCTTTCTTT
NA,TRBJ2-5,TRBV19,NA,CASSLRLVYF,TGTGCCAGTAGTTTGCGACTAGTCTACTTC
NA,TRBJ1-2,TRBV28,NA,CASSLGGRLSYGYTF,TGTGCCAGCAGTTTAGGGGGGCGCTTGTCCTATGGCTACACCTTC
NA,TRBJ2-5,TRBV28,once,CASTYRGAVETQYF,TGTGCCAGCACCTACCGAGGAGCTGTGGAGACCCAGTACTTC
TRBD2,TRBJ2-5,TRBV24-1,NA,CATSEGRTSGAQETQYF,TGTGCCACCAGCGAGGGTAGGACTAGCGGGGCGCAAGAGACCCAGTACTTC
NA,TRBJ1-2,TRBV19,NA,CASDPGDRKGYTF,TGTGCCAGCGATCCGGGAGACAGGAAAGGCTACACCTTC
TRBD1,TRBJ2-7,TRBV7-2,NA,CATSVGQGANYEQYF,TGTGCCACCTCGGTAGGACAGGGGGCGAACTACGAGCAGTACTTC
TRBD1,TRBJ2-1,TRBV4-2,NA,CASSQVTGAAGGLDNEQFF,TGTGCCAGCAGCCAAGTGACGGGGGCGGCAGGGGGCTTGGACAATGAGCAGTTCTTC
NA,TRBJ2-7,TRBV7-2,NA,CASSLAAGYEQYF,TGTGCCAGCAGCTTAGCGGCAGGGTACGAGCAGTACTTC
NA,TRBJ2-5,TRBV20-1,NA,CSADARESWKETQYF,TGCAGTGCGGACGCACGGGAGTCCTGGAAGGAGACCCAGTACTTC